This TCR beta chain was profiled in a study of shared clonotypes between healthy human individuals (dated by TCRdb to 2019 to 2021). About the full investigation: The cohort included three men and two women between 18 and 49 years of age. For each donor, CD4 naive and CD4 memory were each run on three plates, CD8 naive on two plates, and CD8 memory on one plate. Blood TCR repertoires of five healthy adults were deeply sequenced to estimate repertoire size and the extent of clonotype sharing between individuals. Between about 0.9 and 8.9 billion PBMCs per donor were obtained by leukapheresis. To increase sequencing depth and limit assay-specific biases, TCR repertoire library preparation and sequencing were carried out by different laboratories using diverse techniques.

Broader findings and caveats from the paper: Approximately 5% of naive CD4, 3.5% of naive CD8, 2.3% of memory CD4, and more than 0.35% of memory CD8 clonotypes were shared across a few donors. Pairwise subsampling led to the expectation that sequencing depth would affect the degree of clonotype sharing among donors. Sampling was restricted to blood, and TCR repertoires in tissues likely differ from the TCR repertoires found in blood. Estimated clonotype richness was generally larger for naive than for memory subsets. The small number of donors limited the genetic and exposure-history diversity represented. Rarefaction of sorted-subset datasets indicated incomplete sequencing despite the large sequencing depth. Clonotypes shared by all four sorted-subset donors showed higher generation probabilities than non-shared clonotypes.

Worth noting for this clone: Its antigen target is currently unknown. No base qualities exist here, and no much larger clone lies one base off it.

The donors were healthy, HIV-negative adults who had no recently reported acute infections or vaccinations. Only Caucasian adults living in Nashville, Tennessee, USA were represented among the donors. Magnetic negative selection was used to enrich CD4+ T cells, after which naive cells were positively selected on CD45RA and the negative fraction became the memory subset. Blood was obtained by leukapheresis, after which PBMCs were separated by Ficoll-Histopaque density gradient centrifugation and cryopreserved in liquid nitrogen vapor phase. Analytical flow cytometry was used to check the purity and quantity of each magnetically sorted T cell population. From each sorted fraction, genomic DNA was isolated and quantified by UV absorbance on a Nanodrop 2000c. The germline V gene supplies CDR1 MDHEN and CDR2 SYDVKM. Spanning cysteine to phenylalanine, the CDR3 consists of 15 amino acids. The CDR3 DNA has 45 bases and is translated from base 1. The junction shows trimming of 6 bases on V and 13 bases on J, and the gene matches do not reach 20 bases of it.

TCR CDR3 regions were amplified from genomic DNA by multiplex PCR using the deep immunoSEQ assay. Extracted genomic DNA from each cell subset was spread evenly across all wells of several immunoSEQ 96-well plates, with each plate serving as a replicate. For sorted subsets, around 0.2 ug genomic DNA, equal to 30,000 to 35,000 T cell genomes, was loaded into each replicate PCR. Purified libraries were quantified with a Qubit 3.0 fluorometer, sized on a Bioanalyzer 2100, and re-quantified with the KAPA Library Quantification kit. A separate single-read 150-cycle Illumina NextSeq 550 flow cell was used to sequence each immunoSEQ 96-well plate. From the authors' description of their analysis: Because the immunoSEQ output held only junctional sequences and lacked quality scores, the filtering could not match the filtering applied to full-length reads. To assign V/J genes and CDR3, sequences were annotated using PyIR, a Python wrapper for IgBLAST v1.9, with IMGT germline references. Reads with weak V/J assignments (E-value above 1e-6), missing CDR3, stop codons, out-of-frame junctions, or ambiguous translated residues were removed. A V3J clonotype was defined by an identical inferred V gene, J gene, and CDR3 amino acid sequence. Percentage overlap between repertoires was computed as shared unique clonotypes divided by the size of the smaller repertoire. Richness of each repertoire was evaluated using RTK rarefaction, the Chao1 estimator, and Recon v2.1 estimates of unobserved clonotypes. For all TCRbeta clonotypes obtained by the gDNA method from four donors, generation probabilities were computed with OLGA. TCRdb obtained this table from immuneACCESS and retained in-frame rearrangements with V and J assigned. These tables miss some clones; where compared with another copy, unresolved V genes account for less than half of the shortfall, and the remainder is unexplained. V and J calls and clone size follow that table, whereas D and trimming were derived from the DNA. In all, the sample holds about 610,000 clones, and more than 95% of those were seen once. The ten largest clones add up to 0.045% to 0.06% of the sample.

Recombination connected TRBV28 to TRBJ2-5, with TRBD1 identical over 7 junction bases. Sequenced material: naive CD4+ T cells sorted from blood. The cell subset or site label, read with the paper, signifies: CD45RA+ positively selected. The origin of this receptor is a woman in her twenties or thirties in good health. The bases read TGTGCCAGCAGCCGATCGGGACAGTATTTGGAAGGAAGGTACTTC. Its translation reads: CASSRSGQYLEGRYF.